Presented here are 9 T cell receptor beta chains from one specimen sequenced in a study of blood T cell repertoires in COVID-19. Assay: immunoSEQ multiplex PCR; the TCRdb copy retains only in-frame clones and omits some. Of 250,000 to 300,000 clones in the sample, around 89% are singletons; the top ten hold under 9.5%. The specimen sequenced was PBMCs or T cells enriched from blood (not recorded which). Receptors were obtained from a man in his forties who had recovered from COVID-19.

This clone was picked up one time. The chain couples TRBV28 to TRBJ1-5, with unresolved D. The CDR3 has 15 amino acids. Trimming removed 4 bases at V and 4 bases at J, with 14 bases between. The V gene's germline CDR1 is MDHEN and CDR2 SYDVKM. The CDR3 loop reads CASSSGGPVNQPQHF. DNA of the CDR3: TGTGCCAGCAGTTCCGGAGGACCCGTGAATCAGCCCCAGCATTTT.

The chain has TRBV19 and TRBJ1-1, with 7 bases that match TRBD1. From germline, CDR1 is LNHDA and CDR2 SQIVND (reference sequence). The J segment lost 3 bases and the V segment lost 9 bases, leaving 7 bases of the junction unmatched. There are 13 residues in the CDR3. CDR3 sequence: CASGGQVYTEAFF. The DNA for the CDR3 is TGTGCCAGCGGAGGACAGGTTTACACTGAAGCTTTCTTT.

The CDR3 DNA reads TGCGCCAGCAGCCCAGGGGCGCGAGGTCTCAACTATGGCTACACCTTC. It is translated as CASSPGARGLNYGYTF. The chain carries TRBV5-1 and TRBJ1-2, with D maybe TRBD1 (6 bases). Germline V lookup: CDR1 SGHRS, CDR2 YFSETQ. With 4 bases removed from V and 2 bases from J, the gap between germline ends came to 18 bases. This CDR3 is built from 16 residues.

This chain links TRBV11-2 with TRBJ2-1; the D gene is possibly TRBD2 (5 bases). V lost 2 bases and J lost 6, with 11 bases in between. This CDR3 region has 14 residues. Germline assignment: CDR1 SGHAT and CDR2 FQNNGV. This CDR3 is CASSLTAGGNEQFF. Written as DNA, the CDR3 is TGTGCCAGCAGCTTAACCGCGGGTGGCAATGAGCAGTTCTTC. Drawing the rest from reference TRBV11-2 and TRBJ2-1, the complete variable domain is EAGVAQSPRYKIIEKRQSVAFWCNPISGHATLYWYQQILGQGPKLLIQFQNNGVVDDSQLPKDRFSAERLKGVDSTLKIQPAKLEDSAVYLCASSLTAGGNEQFFGPGTRLTVL.

V is TRBV5-1 and J is TRBJ2-2; 11 bases line up with TRBD2. Germline V gene lookup returns CDR1 SGHRS and CDR2 YFSETQ. After removal of 1 base from V and 6 bases from J, the junction contained 14 bases not matched to a gene. The CDR3 totals 19 residues. CDR3 bases: TGCGCCAGCAGCTTGACCACTCCCCTACTAGCGGGAGTACCCGGGGAGCTGTTTTTT. It translates to CASSLTTPLLAGVPGELFF. Complete variable domain (other parts from reference TRBV5-1 and TRBJ2-2): KAGVTQTPRYLIKTRGQQVTLSCSPISGHRSVSWYQQTPGQGLQFLFEYFSETQRNKGNFPGRFSGRQFSNSRSEMNVSTLELGDSALYLCASSLTTPLLAGVPGELFFGEGSRLTVL.

The chain couples TRBV28 to TRBJ2-5, with a tentative D call TRBD1 (6 bases). The germline CDR1 and CDR2 sequences are MDHEN and SYDVKM. The V end was cut by 4 bases, the J end by 2 bases, with 17 bases between. The CDR3 covers 16 residues. CDR3 loop: CASSSPRGRTQETQYF. The CDR3 DNA reads TGTGCCAGCAGTTCCCCAAGGGGGAGAACACAAGAGACCCAGTACTTC.

This clone was observed once. The chain combines TRBV10-2 with TRBJ2-7; 9 bases line up with TRBD2. The CDR3 consists of 17 residues. V shed 5 bases and J 5 bases; nucleotides not matched to a gene: 16. Germline assignment: CDR1 WSHSY and CDR2 SAAADI. The CDR3 bases are TGCGCCAGCAGTTTACATGGGATTAGCGGGAGTAGAAACGAGCAGTACTTC. It translates to CASSLHGISGSRNEQYF.

This clone occurred once. V usage is TRBV3-1 (or the pseudogene TRBV3-2) and J usage is TRBJ1-1, with 11 positions matching TRBD1. V gave up 1 base and J gave up 3 bases; unmatched junction bases: 22. Germline V gene lookup returns CDR1 LGHDT and CDR2 YNNKEL (reference sequence). There are 22 residues in the CDR3. The CDR3 nucleotides read TGTGCCAGCAGCCAAGGGTTGAAGGTCCTTAGGACAGGGGGCGCCGGGGACACTGAAGCTTTCTTT. Its translation: CASSQGLKVLRTGGAGDTEAFF.

Here the CDR3 DNA reads TGTGCCAGCAGTTTATTTCCCGGGAGCCGAACAGATACGCAGTATTTT. Protein sequence: CASSLFPGSRTDTQYF. The V and J genes are TRBV27 and TRBJ2-3; D possibly corresponds to TRBD2 (6 bases). Germline CDR1 MNHEY, CDR2 SMNVEV (reference sequence). Trimming cost V 1 base and J 3 bases, with 14 bases left between them. The CDR3 loop spans 16 amino acids.